The clone carrying this T cell receptor beta chain was recorded a few times. Antigen unknown. With V trimmed by 4 bases and J by 4 bases, 10 bases remained unmatched. Germline V gene data show CDR1 as LGHNA and CDR2 as YNFKEQ. The CDR3 spans 16 residues. The data were obtained in a study of persistence of HIV-infected CD4 T cells. Overlapping HIV-1 Gag 15-mer peptides at roughly 1 ug per peptide per mL were used. Sorted nonresponding memory CD4+ T cells were CD40L-negative, CD69-negative, CD45RO-high. For approximately 20 hours, CD8-depleted PBMCs received anti-CD28/CD49d costimulation, a CD40-blocking antibody and enfuvirtide. The immunoSEQ assay was version 4, run in survey mode. The repertoire was sequenced with immunoSEQ multiplex PCR; TCRdb's copy has only in-frame clones and lacks some. This table has approximately 35,000 clones, more than 75% appearing once.

The receptor's source is an adult with HIV. The donor label of this sample is uncertain. The V and J genes are TRBV4-2 and TRBJ1-5; 7 bases align to TRBD1. The source was cultured CD4+ T cells from PBMCs, collected from a patient who received antiretroviral therapy. The CDR3 DNA follows: TGTGCCAGCAGCCGCCACGCGACACAGGGGAATCAGCCCCAGCATTTT. Encoded protein: CASSRHATQGNQPQHF.